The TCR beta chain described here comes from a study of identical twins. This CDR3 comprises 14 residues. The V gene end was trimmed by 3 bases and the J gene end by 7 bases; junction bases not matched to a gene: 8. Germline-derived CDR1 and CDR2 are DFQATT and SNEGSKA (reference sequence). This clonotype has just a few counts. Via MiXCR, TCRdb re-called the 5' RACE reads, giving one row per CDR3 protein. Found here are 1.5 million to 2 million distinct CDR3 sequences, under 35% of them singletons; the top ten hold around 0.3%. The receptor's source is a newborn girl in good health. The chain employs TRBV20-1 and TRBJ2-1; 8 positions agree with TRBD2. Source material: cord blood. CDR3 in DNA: TGCAGTGCTAGGCAAAGCGGGAGAAAAAATGAGCAGTTCTTC. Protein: CSARQSGRKNEQFF.